This passage covers 18 T cell receptor beta chains from one sample sequenced in a study of T cells expressing NK-cell markers. TCRdb re-called the 5' RACE reads; every CDR3 protein appears as one record, without DNA. Its clone listing holds around 180,000 distinct CDR3 sequences. Input material: blood T cells: a sorted CD56 or NKG2C T cell subset, CD4+ or CD8+ T cells, or bulk PBMC T cells (not recorded which). The receptors were sampled from a man aged 18-75 years in good health.

The CDR3 here is CASRPQGDTEAFF. The J gene is TRBJ1-1, the V gene TRBV6-6; TCRdb's assignment of TRBD1 cannot be checked, as there is no DNA. CDR3 length: 13 residues. Germline loops: CDR1 MNHNY, CDR2 SVGAGI (reference sequence).

V gene TRBV10-3 combines with J gene TRBJ2-3. The CDR3 length is 13 residues. Germline CDR1 and CDR2: ENHRY and SYGVKD. This CDR3 reads CAISESSTDTQYF.

J is TRBJ2-4 and V is TRBV5-6; TCRdb indicates TRBD1, and absent DNA this call remains unverified. The CDR3 extends over 15 amino acids. Germline CDR1 and CDR2: SGHDT and YYEEEE. CDR3: CASSLRGARINIQYF.

J is TRBJ2-1 and V is TRBV10-3; as DNA is missing, the TRBD1 call by TCRdb cannot be tested. Germline CDR1 and CDR2: ENHRY and SYGVKD. The CDR3 is 14 residues long. The CDR3 region is CATKQGANYNEQFF.

This sequence joins TRBV7-6 and TRBJ2-1; the D call from TCRdb, TRBD1, cannot be confirmed without DNA. The length of the CDR3 is 17 residues. In germline, CDR1 is SGHVS, CDR2 FNYEAQ. This chain's CDR3 is CASSLETGTLIYNEQFF. The full variable domain, completed using reference TRBV7-6 and TRBJ2-1, is GAGVSQSPRYKVTKRGQDVALRCDPISGHVSLYWYRQALGQGPEFLTYFNYEAQQDKSGLPNDRFSAERPEGSISTLTIQRTEQRDSAMYRCASSLETGTLIYNEQFFGPGTRLTVL.

The J gene is TRBJ2-3, the V gene TRBV2; there is no DNA to check the TCRdb D call of TRBD1. The CDR3 spans 16 residues. Per germline, CDR1 SNHLY and CDR2 FYNNEI. The CDR3 region is CASSEAQGGFTDTQYF.

The gene calls are TRBV10-3 and TRBJ2-4; TCRdb lists TRBD2, though no DNA is available to test this call. CDR1 ENHRY and CDR2 SYGVKD come from the germline V gene. The CDR3 consists of 15 residues. CDR3 loop: CAISADGGPSHVLYF.

This chain links TRBV2 with TRBJ2-7; the TRBD2 assignment by TCRdb is unverifiable without DNA. This CDR3 is 16 amino acids long. Per germline, CDR1 SNHLY and CDR2 FYNNEI. The CDR3: CASSEESGVTAYEQYF.

The rearrangement joins TRBV6-1 to TRBJ2-1; TCRdb selects TRBD2, and the lack of DNA leaves this call unchecked. From germline, CDR1 is MNHNS and CDR2 SASEGT. The CDR3 loop spans 16 amino acids. CDR3 amino acids: CASKNGAGGAYNEQFF.

The V call is TRBV7-8, the J call TRBJ2-3; TCRdb returns TRBD2, unconfirmable since there is no DNA. CDR1 and CDR2 (germline): SGHVS, FQNEAQ. CDR3 length: 17 amino acids. CDR3 region: CASSWGPAGGNTDTQYF. Based on the CDR3 plus reference TRBV7-8 and TRBJ2-3, the full variable domain is GAGVSQSPRYKVAKRGQDVALRCDPISGHVSLFWYQQALGQGPEFLTYFQNEAQLDKSGLPSDRFFAERPEGSVSTLKIQRTQQEDSAVYLCASSWGPAGGNTDTQYFGPGTRLTVL.

The genes are TRBV12-3 or TRBV12-4 and TRBJ1-2; lacking DNA, the TRBD1 call made by TCRdb goes unchecked. The CDR3 has 15 residues. CDR3 sequence: CASSLSGQGPYGYTF.

The chain couples TRBV12-3 or TRBV12-4 to TRBJ2-7; TCRdb picks TRBD2, but there is no DNA to check that call. CDR3 length: 15 amino acids. The CDR3 region is CASSSGDFVPYEQYF.

V is TRBV5-1 and J is TRBJ2-7; the TCRdb D gene call, TRBD1, has no DNA to confirm it. Germline V gives CDR1 SGHRS, CDR2 YFSETQ. CDR3 length: 16 residues. CDR3 amino acids: CASSFRSTGTGDEQYF.

The J gene is TRBJ2-7, the V gene TRBV6-5; checking the TCRdb D call of TRBD1 is not possible without DNA. This CDR3 has 14 residues. Germline CDR1 reads MNHEY; CDR2 reads SVGAGI. This CDR3 reads CASSHRGTTYEQYF.

This rearrangement joins TRBV3-1 to TRBJ2-7; TCRdb gives TRBD1 as the D gene, but with no DNA this cannot be confirmed. Germline V gene lookup returns CDR1 LGHDT and CDR2 YNNKEL (reference sequence). This CDR3 is built from 15 residues. The CDR3 loop reads CASSQAAGGLEEQYF.

The chain combines TRBV7-9 with TRBJ2-7; TCRdb proposes TRBD1, but this gene call is untestable without DNA. Germline assignment: CDR1 SEHNR and CDR2 FQNEAQ (reference sequence). The CDR3 has 15 amino acids. CDR3 region: CASSLAGGESYEQYF.

The chain links TRBV20-1 to TRBJ2-7. Germline V gene lookup returns CDR1 DFQATT and CDR2 SNEGSKA (reference sequence). The CDR3 runs 15 residues. The chain's CDR3 is CSASPRWTDLYEQYF.

The V call is TRBV18, the J call TRBJ1-1. Germline loops: CDR1 KGHSH, CDR2 LQKENI. The CDR3 loop spans 14 amino acids. The CDR3 is CASSQSPGLTEAFF.